This TCR beta chain was found in a study of cytomegalovirus exposure and HLA in healthy donors. Study-wide findings and caveats: The authors later linked a missense DCLRE1C variant to TCR beta V- and J-gene trimming.

Vbeta (60) and Jbeta (13) primers were used in the PCR. Here immunoSEQ multiplex PCR was the method, and the copy in TCRdb shows in-frame clones only, minus some. The data show approximately 210,000 clones, roughly four fifths seen once. Comments on this clone: The antigen remains undetermined.

CDR3 size: 14 residues. V was shortened by 0 bases and J by 6 bases, with 13 bases between the two germline ends. Looked up from germline, CDR1 is SGHRS and CDR2 is YFSETQ. The sample was PBMCs. The V call is TRBV5-1, the J call TRBJ2-7; D might be TRBD2 (6 bases). The receptor's source is a man aged 18 to 35 in good health and CMV-seronegative. The CDR3 DNA sequence: TGCGCCAGCAGCTTGGGACGGGAGAGGGCCGAGCAGTACTTC. Protein product: CASSLGRERAEQYF.